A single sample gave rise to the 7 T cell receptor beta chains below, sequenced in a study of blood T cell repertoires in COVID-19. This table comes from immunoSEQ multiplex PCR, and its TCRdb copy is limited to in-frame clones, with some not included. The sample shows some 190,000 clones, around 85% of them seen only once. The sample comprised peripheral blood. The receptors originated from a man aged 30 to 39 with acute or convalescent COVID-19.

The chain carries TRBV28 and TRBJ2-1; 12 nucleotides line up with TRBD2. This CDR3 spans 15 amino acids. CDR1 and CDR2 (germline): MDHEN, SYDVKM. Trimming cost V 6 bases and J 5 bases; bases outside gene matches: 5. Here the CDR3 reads CASSPWTSGNNEQFF. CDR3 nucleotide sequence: TGTGCCAGCAGCCCCTGGACTAGCGGGAACAATGAGCAGTTCTTC.

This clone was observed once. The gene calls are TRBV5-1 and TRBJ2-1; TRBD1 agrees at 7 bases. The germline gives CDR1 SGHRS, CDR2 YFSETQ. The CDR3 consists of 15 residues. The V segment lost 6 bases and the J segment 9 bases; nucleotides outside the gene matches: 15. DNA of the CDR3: TGCGCCAGCACCATGGGGACAGCTGGCGTTGGTGAGCAGTTCTTC. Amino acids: CASTMGTAGVGEQFF.

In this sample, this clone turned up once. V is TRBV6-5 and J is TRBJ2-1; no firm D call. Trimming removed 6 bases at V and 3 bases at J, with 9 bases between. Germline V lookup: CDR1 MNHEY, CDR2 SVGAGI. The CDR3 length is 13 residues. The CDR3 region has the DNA TGTGCCAGCAGGTGGCCTCTCTACAATGAGCAGTTCTTC. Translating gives CASRWPLYNEQFF.

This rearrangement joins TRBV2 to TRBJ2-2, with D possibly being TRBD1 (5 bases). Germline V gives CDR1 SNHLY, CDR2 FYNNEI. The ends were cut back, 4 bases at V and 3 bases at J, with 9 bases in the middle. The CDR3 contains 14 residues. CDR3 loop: CASSVIGDTGELFF. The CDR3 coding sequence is TGTGCCAGCAGTGTGATAGGGGACACCGGGGAGCTGTTTTTT. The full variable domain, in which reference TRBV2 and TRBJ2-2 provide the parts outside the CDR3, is EPEVTQTPSHQVTQMGQEVILRCVPISNHLYFYWYRQILGQKVEFLVSFYNNEISEKSEIFDDQFSVERPDGSNFTLKIRSTKLEDSAMYFCASSVIGDTGELFFGEGSRLTVL.

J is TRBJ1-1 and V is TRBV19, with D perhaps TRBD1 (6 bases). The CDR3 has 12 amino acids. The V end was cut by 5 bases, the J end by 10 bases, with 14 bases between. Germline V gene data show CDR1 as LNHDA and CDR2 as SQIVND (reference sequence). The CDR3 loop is CASSVGQIGAFF. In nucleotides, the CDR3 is TGTGCCAGTAGTGTCGGACAGATCGGAGCTTTCTTT.

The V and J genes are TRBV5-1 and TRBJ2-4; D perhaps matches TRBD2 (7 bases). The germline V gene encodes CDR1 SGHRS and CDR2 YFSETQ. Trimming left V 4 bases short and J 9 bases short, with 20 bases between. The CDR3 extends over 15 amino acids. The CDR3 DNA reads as TGCGCCAGCAGCCTAGGGGGGGGCGCGGGGCGCATTCAGTACTTC. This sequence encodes CASSLGGGAGRIQYF. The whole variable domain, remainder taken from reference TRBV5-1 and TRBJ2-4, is KAGVTQTPRYLIKTRGQQVTLSCSPISGHRSVSWYQQTPGQGLQFLFEYFSETQRNKGNFPGRFSGRQFSNSRSEMNVSTLELGDSALYLCASSLGGGAGRIQYFGAGTRLSVL.

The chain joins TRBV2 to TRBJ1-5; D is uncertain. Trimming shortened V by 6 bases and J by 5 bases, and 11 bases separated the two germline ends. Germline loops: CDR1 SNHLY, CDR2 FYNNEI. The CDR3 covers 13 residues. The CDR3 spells CASSRRGDQPQHF. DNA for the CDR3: TGTGCCAGCAGCCGCCGGGGTGATCAGCCCCAGCATTTT.